The text below deals with one T cell receptor beta chain. The source of the sample is a study of T cells after yellow fever vaccination. The CDR3 consists of 12 residues. Germline loops: CDR1 KGHDR, CDR2 SFDVKD. V shed 10 bases and J shed 5 bases, with 13 bases lying between them. From the 5' RACE reads, TCRdb called clonotypes with MiXCR, one entry per CDR3 protein. The sample lists 500,000 to 550,000 distinct CDR3 sequences, just over 20% occurring once. The specimen comprised PBMCs, sampled roughly 20 days after the first yellow fever vaccination. This chain connects TRBV24-1 to TRBJ2-5; a weak D match, TRBD1 (5 bases). The clonotype comes from a man aged 18-30 years who received the YFV17D yellow fever vaccine. DNA for the CDR3: TGTGCCACGAGTATAAGGGGTGAGACCCAGTACTTC. Translation gives CATSIRGETQYF.